These 28 T cell receptor beta chains originate from one sample sequenced in a study of cytomegalovirus exposure and HLA in healthy donors. Generated by immunoSEQ multiplex PCR, the TCRdb table keeps only in-frame clones and is missing some. This sample carries a few hundred thousand clones, about 86% of them seen once, and the ten largest clones take around 3%. The specimen was PBMCs. All receptors derive from a woman in her late teens or twenties in good health and CMV-seronegative.

This clone was seen only once. The chain carries TRBV10-3 and TRBJ2-1; 10 nucleotides match TRBD2. In germline, CDR1 is ENHRY, CDR2 SYGVKD. V gave up 3 bases and J gave up 7 bases; unmatched junction bases: 12. This CDR3 contains 17 residues. The CDR3 coding sequence is TGTGCCATCAGTGATCCTAGCGGGAGTACTCTTCGGAATGAGCAGTTCTTC. Translated: CAISDPSGSTLRNEQFF.

The J gene is TRBJ2-7, the V gene TRBV7-2; 7 bases map to TRBD1. CDR1 is SGHTA, CDR2 FQGNSA, per germline. The V and J ends lost 6 bases and 6 bases, in that order; junction bases with no gene match: 11. The CDR3 totals 14 residues. DNA of the CDR3: TGTGCCAGCAGTCCGGACAGGTCAGTCAGCGAGCAGTACTTC. Amino acids: CASSPDRSVSEQYF.

V is TRBV4-1 and J is TRBJ2-3; D is undetermined. This CDR3 comprises 17 residues. V was trimmed by 0 bases and J by 0 bases, leaving 13 bases between them. Germline CDR1 reads MGHRA; CDR2 reads YSYEKL. CDR3 nucleotide sequence: TGCGCCAGCAGCCAAGAGCCCCAGCGCATGAGCACAGATACGCAGTATTTT. This gives the protein CASSQEPQRMSTDTQYF.

The V call is TRBV9, the J call TRBJ2-1; the D gene is possibly TRBD2 (6 bases). The germline gives CDR1 SGDLS, CDR2 YYNGEE. The CDR3 totals 14 residues. V lost 0 bases and J 5 bases, leaving 9 bases between the germline ends. CDR3 coding DNA: TGTGCCAGCAGCGTAGAGGAGGGGCACAATGAGCAGTTCTTC. Its protein is CASSVEEGHNEQFF.

The V and J genes are TRBV7-9 and TRBJ1-5, with TRBD1 matching 7 bases. CDR3 length: 17 amino acids. CDR1 and CDR2 (germline): SEHNR, FQNEAQ (reference sequence). Trimming at V came to 0 bases and at J to 7 bases, leaving 12 bases not matched to a gene. The CDR3, as DNA: TGTGCCAGCAGCTTAGCAGCCCCGGGACAGCCTTACCAGCCCCAGCATTTT. It codes for CASSLAAPGQPYQPQHF.

J is TRBJ1-2 and V is TRBV28, with 9 bases matching TRBD1. The CDR3 is 15 residues long. Germline lookup yields CDR1 MDHEN and CDR2 SYDVKM. Trimming took 6 bases from V and 4 from J; bases not matched to a gene: 9. DNA of the CDR3: TGTGCCAGCAGCCTACAGGGGGCGCGGGGCTATGGCTACACCTTC. Its protein product is CASSLQGARGYGYTF.

This clone appeared a single time. J is TRBJ2-7 and V is TRBV5-1; 7 positions agree with TRBD1. This CDR3 comprises 14 residues. V gave up 4 bases and J gave up 2 bases; unmatched junction bases: 6. The V gene's germline CDR1 is SGHRS and CDR2 YFSETQ. CDR3 in DNA: TGCGCCAGCAGCAACCCGACAGGGCCCTACGAGCAGTACTTC. Translated, it gives CASSNPTGPYEQYF.

This clone was counted a single time. This chain connects TRBV27 to TRBJ2-5; 7 nucleotides agree with TRBD2. J gave up 5 bases and V 6 bases, and 12 bases lay outside the gene matches. CDR1 and CDR2 (germline): MNHEY, SMNVEV (reference sequence). The CDR3 contains 15 residues. CDR3 in amino acids: CASRSKSREGETQYF. The CDR3 DNA reads as TGTGCCAGCAGAAGTAAGTCCAGGGAGGGGGAGACCCAGTACTTC.

The chain has TRBV11-3 and TRBJ2-3, with D possibly matching TRBD2 (5 bases). Germline V gene data show CDR1 as SGHNT and CDR2 as YENEEA. The V end was cut by 5 bases, the J end by 2 bases, with 14 bases between. This CDR3 is 15 amino acids long. Written as DNA, the CDR3 is TGTGCCAGCAGCCCCGAGGGAGCCTCCACAGATACGCAGTATTTT. Amino acid sequence: CASSPEGASTDTQYF.

The chain carries TRBV2 and TRBJ2-5; D not certain. Germline-derived CDR1 and CDR2 are SNHLY and FYNNEI. The V end was cut by 6 bases, the J end by 7 bases, with 18 bases between. The CDR3 runs to 14 residues. In DNA, the CDR3 is TGTGCCAGCAGGGTAAACGGAGCTCGAGGGACCCAGTACTTC. Its protein is CASRVNGARGTQYF.

V gene TRBV28 combines with J gene TRBJ1-5; the match to TRBD1 covers 10 bases. CDR1 is MDHEN, CDR2 SYDVKM, per germline. The CDR3 spans 17 residues. Losses at the gene ends were 0 bases for V and 2 bases for J; bases not matched to a gene: 4. The CDR3 sequence is CASSLWIGTGGNQPQHF. CDR3 nucleotide sequence: TGTGCCAGCAGTTTATGGATCGGGACAGGGGGCAATCAGCCCCAGCATTTT.

This sequence joins TRBV27 and TRBJ2-3; the D gene is possibly TRBD2 (6 bases). Trimming took 11 bases from V and 6 from J, leaving 12 bases between them. This CDR3 contains 11 residues. Germline loops: CDR1 MNHEY, CDR2 SMNVEV (reference sequence). CDR3 region: CASHGGDTQYF. The CDR3 DNA reads TGTGCCTCTCACGGAGGGGATACGCAGTATTTT.

The chain combines TRBV30 with TRBJ1-4; 8 nucleotides line up with TRBD1. CDR3 size: 18 residues. In germline, CDR1 is GTSNPN, CDR2 SVGIG (reference sequence). With V trimmed by 7 bases and J by 7 bases, 23 bases remained unmatched. This chain's CDR3 is CASPDRDRGWKFREKLFF. The CDR3 DNA follows: TGTGCCTCACCTGACCGCGACAGGGGATGGAAATTTCGTGAAAAACTGTTTTTT.

The chain combines TRBV4-2 with TRBJ2-7; D perhaps matches TRBD2 (6 bases). V was pared by 0 bases and J by 2 bases, with 14 bases between. CDR3 length equals 16 residues. CDR1 and CDR2 (germline): LGHNA, YNFKEQ. The CDR3 protein is CASSQEFSSEPYEQYF. CDR3 sequence (DNA): TGTGCCAGCAGCCAAGAGTTTTCTAGCGAACCCTACGAGCAGTACTTC.

The rearrangement joins TRBV30 to TRBJ2-1, with D perhaps TRBD2 (6 bases). CDR1 is GTSNPN, CDR2 SVGIG, per germline (reference sequence). CDR3 length equals 14 residues. The V and J ends lost 3 bases and 0 bases respectively, with 9 bases between them. CDR3 sequence reads: CAWSYGSSYNEQFF. CDR3 sequence (DNA): TGTGCCTGGAGCTACGGGAGCTCCTACAATGAGCAGTTCTTC.

The chain employs TRBV28 and TRBJ2-5; 8 nucleotides agree with TRBD1. The J segment lost 4 bases and the V segment lost 2 bases, leaving 0 bases of the junction unmatched. There are 13 residues in the CDR3. The V gene's germline CDR1 is MDHEN and CDR2 SYDVKM. CDR3 loop: CASSLQGAETQYF. The DNA of the CDR3 is TGTGCCAGCAGTTTACAGGGGGCAGAGACCCAGTACTTC.

V and J are TRBV2 and TRBJ2-7; D is perhaps TRBD1 (6 bases). Germline V gives CDR1 SNHLY, CDR2 FYNNEI. The CDR3 extends over 11 amino acids. V was pared by 6 bases and J by 5 bases, with 8 bases between. As DNA, the CDR3 is TGTGCCAGCAGAAACAGGGACGAGCAGTACTTC. It specifies CASRNRDEQYF.

The chain employs TRBV19 and TRBJ1-3, with D maybe TRBD1 (5 bases). CDR1 and CDR2 (germline): LNHDA, SQIVND (reference sequence). This CDR3 region has 15 residues. Deletions cut 8 bases from V and 0 bases from J, with 14 bases between. The CDR3 loop is CASSSRGVSGNTIYF. The CDR3 DNA is TGTGCCAGTTCGAGCCGGGGGGTCTCTGGAAACACCATATATTTT.

The gene calls are TRBV15 and TRBJ1-3; weak D call: TRBD1 (6 bases). The CDR3 consists of 16 residues. V lost 0 bases and J lost 2, with 11 bases in between. Germline V gene data show CDR1 as LNHNV and CDR2 as YYDKDF (reference sequence). The CDR3 region is CATSRELGAPGNTIYF. CDR3 nucleotides: TGTGCCACCAGCAGAGAGCTGGGGGCCCCTGGAAACACCATATATTTT.

This clone was seen only a few times. The chain has TRBV5-1 and TRBJ2-2; D remains unclear. The CDR3 runs to 13 residues. V dropped 4 bases and J dropped 7 bases, with 11 bases sitting between them. The germline CDR1 and CDR2 sequences are SGHRS and YFSETQ. The CDR3 DNA reads as TGCGCCAGCAGCACGGGTTCGGACGGGGAGCTGTTTTTT. Protein: CASSTGSDGELFF. The complete variable domain, with remaining parts taken from reference TRBV5-1 and TRBJ2-2, reads KAGVTQTPRYLIKTRGQQVTLSCSPISGHRSVSWYQQTPGQGLQFLFEYFSETQRNKGNFPGRFSGRQFSNSRSEMNVSTLELGDSALYLCASSTGSDGELFFGEGSRLTVL.

The J gene is TRBJ2-7, the V gene TRBV6-5, with D hard to call. The germline gives CDR1 MNHEY, CDR2 SVGAGI. The CDR3 spans 14 residues. Between the trimmed V and J ends, which lost 4 bases and 6 bases, there was a span of 16 bases. The chain's CDR3 is CASSSSQYLPEQYF. The DNA for the CDR3 is TGTGCCAGCAGTTCGTCCCAGTATCTCCCCGAGCAGTACTTC.

This sequence joins TRBV5-1 and TRBJ2-7, with 10 positions matching TRBD1. This CDR3 is 14 amino acids long. CDR1 SGHRS and CDR2 YFSETQ come from the germline V gene. After removal of 6 bases from V and 3 bases from J, the junction contained 6 bases not matched to a gene. The CDR3: CASNSGTGVYEQYF. In DNA form, the CDR3 reads TGCGCCAGCAACTCCGGGACAGGGGTCTACGAGCAGTACTTC. The full variable domain, rest sourced from reference TRBV5-1 and TRBJ2-7, is KAGVTQTPRYLIKTRGQQVTLSCSPISGHRSVSWYQQTPGQGLQFLFEYFSETQRNKGNFPGRFSGRQFSNSRSEMNVSTLELGDSALYLCASNSGTGVYEQYFGPGTRLTVT.

The CDR3 DNA reads as TGTGCCAGCAGCTTTCAACAGGGTAATGAGCAGTTCTTC. Translated: CASSFQQGNEQFF. V usage is TRBV5-6 and J usage is TRBJ2-1; possibly TRBD1 for D (6 bases). Germline V gene sequence: CDR1 SGHDT, CDR2 YYEEEE. The V end lost 2 bases, the J end lost 7 bases, and 10 bases lay between the germline ends. The length of the CDR3 is 13 residues.

V usage is TRBV25-1 and J usage is TRBJ2-3; 14 bases match TRBD2. This CDR3 comprises 18 residues. CDR1 is MGHDK and CDR2 is SYGVNS in the germline V gene. After removal of 4 bases from V and 3 bases from J, the junction contained 9 bases not matched to a gene. This CDR3 reads CASSGGLAGDLRTDTQYF. The CDR3 bases are TGTGCCAGCAGTGGGGGACTAGCGGGAGATTTAAGAACAGATACGCAGTATTTT.

The chain carries TRBV4-1 and TRBJ1-4; the match to TRBD1 covers 8 bases. The CDR3 totals 14 residues. J lost 7 bases, V lost 3 bases, and 4 bases had no gene match. Germline V gene lookup returns CDR1 MGHRA and CDR2 YSYEKL. CDR3 DNA sequence: TGCGCCAGCAGCCAGACAGGGGCCGGTGAAAAACTGTTTTTT. Translated: CASSQTGAGEKLFF.

The rearrangement uses TRBV9 and TRBJ2-5; TRBD2 might be the D (6 bases). The V gene's germline CDR1 is SGDLS and CDR2 YYNGEE. The CDR3 is 15 residues long. V was pared by 0 bases and J by 5 bases, with 14 bases between. CDR3 DNA: TGTGCCAGCAGCGTAGTCGGGAGTGGCAGGGAGACCCAGTACTTC. This codes for CASSVVGSGRETQYF.

This clone came up a few times. The V and J genes are TRBV27 and TRBJ2-3; perhaps TRBD1 as D (6 bases). The V gene's germline CDR1 is MNHEY and CDR2 SMNVEV (reference sequence). The CDR3 sequence is 12 residues long. V lost 5 bases to trimming and J lost 6 bases, with 9 bases between them. The DNA of the CDR3 is TGTGCCAGCAGTCCAGGGGTTGATACGCAGTATTTT. Its translation is CASSPGVDTQYF.

V gene TRBV19 combines with J gene TRBJ2-7; 7 bases line up with TRBD2. V lost 4 bases to trimming and J lost 6 bases; unmatched junction nucleotides: 0. The CDR3 is 11 amino acids. The germline V gene has CDR1 LNHDA and CDR2 SQIVND (reference sequence). The CDR3 region has the DNA TGTGCCAGTAGTAGGGGGGGCGAGCAGTACTTC. It translates to CASSRGGEQYF.